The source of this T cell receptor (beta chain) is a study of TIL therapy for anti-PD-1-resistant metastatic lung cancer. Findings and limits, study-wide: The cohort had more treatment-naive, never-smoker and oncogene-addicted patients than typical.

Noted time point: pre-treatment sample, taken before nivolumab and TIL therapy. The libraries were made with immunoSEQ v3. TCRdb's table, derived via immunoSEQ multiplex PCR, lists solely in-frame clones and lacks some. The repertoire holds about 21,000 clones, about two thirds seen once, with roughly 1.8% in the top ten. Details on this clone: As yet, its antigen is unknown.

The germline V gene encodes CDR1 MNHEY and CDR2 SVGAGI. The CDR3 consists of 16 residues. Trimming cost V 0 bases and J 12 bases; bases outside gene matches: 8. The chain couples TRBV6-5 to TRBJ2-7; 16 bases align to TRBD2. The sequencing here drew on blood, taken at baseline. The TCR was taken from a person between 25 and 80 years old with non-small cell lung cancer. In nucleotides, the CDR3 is TGTGCCAGCAGTTACTCGGGACTAGCGGGAGGGCTCGAACTGTACTTC. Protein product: CASSYSGLAGGLELYF.